This paragraph reports one T cell receptor (beta chain). This clonotype was counted only a few times. The target of this receptor is not known. The input lacks base qualities; no much larger clone sits a single base away. The germline V gene encodes CDR1 SNHLY and CDR2 FYNNEI. From V the trimming removes 4 bases and from J it removes 2 bases, while the gene matches leave 7 bases of the junction unaccounted for. Its CDR3 holds 15 amino acids, cysteine through phenylalanine. Here the CDR3 DNA is all that survives: 45 bases in frame from base 1. For sequencing, an Illumina HiSeq 1500 was employed. TCRdb reprocessed the public reads (quality trimming at Q25 with fastp, clone calling with MiXCR) and kept in-frame beta chains. All rows with the same CDR3 protein become a single entry with the most common DNA and genes. Counted in this sample were roughly 60,000 distinct CDR3 sequences; about a third of them appeared once. The top ten clonotypes cover about two thirds of the sample.

This specimen comes from a study of T cell repertoires in cytomegalovirus infection (dated by TCRdb to between 2018 and 2021). Turning to the overall study: Donor HLA type was relevant to the analysis, because carriage of CMV infection together with the matching HLA type was indicated by public TCR beta signatures. Paper-wide results and their limitations: In both this cohort and an independent cohort of some 370 donors, the cumulative frequency of public TCR beta family members distinguished carriers of CMV infection plus the relevant HLA type. The ex vivo response was dominated by HLA-C-restricted CMV-specific TCR beta clonotypes, which also provided the single most frequent clonotype in two of eight donors.

This chain is built from TRBV2 and TRBJ2-5, with TRBD1 identical over 7 junction bases. The sequenced sample consisted of PBMCs, sequenced either directly or after in vitro stimulation (not recorded which). The source is a human donor in good health (CMV status not recorded). Some clones in this sample may be carry-over from other donors' samples. The bases are TGTGCCAGCAGTGCACAGACGGGACAGCAAGAGACCCAGTACTTC. Its translation reads: CASSAQTGQQETQYF.